The clone carrying this T cell receptor (beta chain) was found many times. The CDR3 has 18 residues. In germline, CDR1 is MDHEN, CDR2 SYDVKM. Trimming at V came to 7 bases and at J to 1 base, leaving 14 bases not matched to a gene. From RNA transcripts, TCR beta CDR3 regions were amplified. The study used the HTBI primer set for a first-round RT-PCR of the TCR CDR3. TCRdb recomputed calls from the multiplex PCR reads with MiXCR, one row per CDR3 protein. The profile shows some 380,000 distinct CDR3 sequences, approximately 15% of them singletons. This specimen comes from a study of T cells in Graves' hyperthyroidism and ophthalmopathy.

Sequencing was done on a sample of blood. This clonotype originated in a young man with Graves' hyperthyroidism that later progressed to Graves' ophthalmopathy. The chain uses TRBV28 and TRBJ2-2; 8 bases are a match to TRBD2. The CDR3, as DNA: TGTGCCAGCATTTCCCCGGGCTGGGCGGGGGGGAACACCGGGGAGCTGTTTTTT. Protein product: CASISPGWAGGNTGELFF.